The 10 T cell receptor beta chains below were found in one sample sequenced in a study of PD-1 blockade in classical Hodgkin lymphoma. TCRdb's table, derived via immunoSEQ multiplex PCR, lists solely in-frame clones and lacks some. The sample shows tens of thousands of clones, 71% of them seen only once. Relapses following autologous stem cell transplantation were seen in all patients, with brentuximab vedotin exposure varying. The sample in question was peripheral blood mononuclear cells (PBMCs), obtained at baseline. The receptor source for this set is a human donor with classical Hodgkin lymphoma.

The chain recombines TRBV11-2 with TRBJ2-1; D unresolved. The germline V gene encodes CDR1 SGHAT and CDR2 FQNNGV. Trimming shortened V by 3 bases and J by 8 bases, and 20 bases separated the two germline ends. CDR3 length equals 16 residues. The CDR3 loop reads CASSLVFGPRSDEQFF. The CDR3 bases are TGTGCCAGCAGCTTGGTATTCGGGCCGCGGTCCGATGAGCAGTTCTTC.

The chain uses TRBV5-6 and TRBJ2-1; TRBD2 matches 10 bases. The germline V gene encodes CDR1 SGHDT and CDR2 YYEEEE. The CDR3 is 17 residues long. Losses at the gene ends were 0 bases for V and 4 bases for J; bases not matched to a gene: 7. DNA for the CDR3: TGTGCCAGCAGCTTGGGGGCCGGGACTAGCGCATACAATGAGCAGTTCTTC. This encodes CASSLGAGTSAYNEQFF.

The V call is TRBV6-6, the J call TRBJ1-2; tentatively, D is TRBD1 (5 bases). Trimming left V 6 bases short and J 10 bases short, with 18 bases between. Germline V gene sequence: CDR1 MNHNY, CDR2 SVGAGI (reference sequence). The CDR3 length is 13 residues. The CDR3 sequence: CASRSSGTEFYTF. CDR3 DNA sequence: TGTGCCAGCAGGTCCTCCGGGACCGAGTTCTACACCTTC.

In DNA form, the CDR3 reads TGCGCCAGCAGCTCGGGACTAGCGGGGGGGATGCCATACAATGAGCAGTTCTTC. Protein product: CASSSGLAGGMPYNEQFF. The chain uses TRBV5-1 and TRBJ2-1; 16 bases are shared with TRBD2. J was trimmed by 4 bases and V by 3 bases; bases with no gene match: 7. This CDR3 region has 18 residues. Germline V lookup: CDR1 SGHRS, CDR2 YFSETQ.

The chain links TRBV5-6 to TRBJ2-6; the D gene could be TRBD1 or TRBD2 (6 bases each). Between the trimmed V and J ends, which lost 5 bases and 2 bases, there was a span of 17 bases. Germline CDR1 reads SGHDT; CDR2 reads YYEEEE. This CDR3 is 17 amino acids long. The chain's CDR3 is CASRLTGGGTGANVLTF. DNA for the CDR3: TGTGCCAGCAGGCTGACAGGAGGGGGAACTGGGGCCAACGTCCTGACTTTC.

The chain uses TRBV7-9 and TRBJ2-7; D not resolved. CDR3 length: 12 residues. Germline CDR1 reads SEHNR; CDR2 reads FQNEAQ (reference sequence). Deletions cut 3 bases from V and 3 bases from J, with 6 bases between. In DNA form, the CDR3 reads TGTGCCAGCAGCTTGGTGGGCTACGAGCAGTACTTC. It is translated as CASSLVGYEQYF.

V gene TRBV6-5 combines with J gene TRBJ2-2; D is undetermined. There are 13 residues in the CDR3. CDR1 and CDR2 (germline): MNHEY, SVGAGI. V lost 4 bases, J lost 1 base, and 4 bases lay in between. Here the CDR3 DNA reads TGTGCCAGCAGTTTTGGGAACACCGGGGAGCTGTTTTTT. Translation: CASSFGNTGELFF.

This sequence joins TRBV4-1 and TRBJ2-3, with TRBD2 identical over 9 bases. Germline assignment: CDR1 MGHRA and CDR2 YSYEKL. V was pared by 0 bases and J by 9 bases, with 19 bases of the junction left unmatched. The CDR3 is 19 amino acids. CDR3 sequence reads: CASSQDSAGGPSLLHTQYF. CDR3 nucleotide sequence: TGCGCCAGCAGCCAAGATTCGGCGGGAGGGCCGAGTTTGCTCCACACGCAGTATTTT.

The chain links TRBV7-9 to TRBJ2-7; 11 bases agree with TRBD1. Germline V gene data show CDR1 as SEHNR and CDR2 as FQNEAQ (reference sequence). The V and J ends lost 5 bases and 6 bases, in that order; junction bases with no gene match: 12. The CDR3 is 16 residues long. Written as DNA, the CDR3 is TGTGCCAGCAGCCCCCTAGAAGGACAGGGGGCGGTCGAGCAGTACTTC. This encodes CASSPLEGQGAVEQYF. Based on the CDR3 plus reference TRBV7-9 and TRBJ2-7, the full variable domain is DTGVSQNPRHKITKRGQNVTFRCDPISEHNRLYWYRQTLGQGPEFLTYFQNEAQLEKSRLLSDRFSAERPKGSFSTLEIQRTEQGDSAMYLCASSPLEGQGAVEQYFGPGTRLTVT.

Written as DNA, the CDR3 is TGTGCCAGCAGCCCCAAACTCCCGGGACACAAAAACACTGAAGCTTTCTTT. Translated, it gives CASSPKLPGHKNTEAFF. This chain uses TRBV27 with TRBJ1-1; tentatively, D is TRBD1 (6 bases). CDR3 length equals 17 residues. The V gene lost 6 bases and the J gene lost 2 bases, with 22 bases spanning the gap. The germline V gene encodes CDR1 MNHEY and CDR2 SMNVEV (reference sequence).